One and the same sample provided the 2 T cell receptor beta chains below, sequenced in a study of cytotoxic CD8 clonotypes in ibrutinib-treated CLL. The assay was immunoSEQ multiplex PCR, and TCRdb's table has in-frame clones only and misses some. The table records 110,000 to 150,000 clones, 76% of them present only once. The material sequenced was PBMCs, taken after 24 months of ibrutinib treatment. These receptors originate from a human donor with chronic lymphocytic leukemia.

CDR3 in amino acids: CAWSPGQGGGANVLTF. The CDR3 region has the DNA TGTGCCTGGAGTCCAGGACAGGGTGGTGGGGCCAACGTCCTGACTTTC. This chain joins TRBV30 and TRBJ2-6, with 8 bases that match TRBD1. The trim removed 2 bases at V and 3 bases at J, leaving 6 bases unmatched. The CDR3 sequence is 16 residues long. Germline loops: CDR1 GTSNPN, CDR2 SVGIG (reference sequence).

The CDR3 coding sequence is TGCGCCAGCAGCCCGGGACAGACTCCCATAAACACTGAAGCTTTCTTT. Translated, it gives CASSPGQTPINTEAFF. This chain connects TRBV5-1 to TRBJ1-1, with 7 bases lining up with TRBD1. The CDR3 is made up of 16 amino acids. The V gene end was trimmed by 4 bases and the J gene end by 2 bases; junction bases not matched to a gene: 11. The germline gives CDR1 SGHRS, CDR2 YFSETQ.